This T cell receptor beta chain was found in a study of cytomegalovirus exposure and HLA in healthy donors. Study-level points and caveats: Later on, a genetic analysis was performed. It linked a missense variant in DCLRE1C with V- and J-gene trimming of TCR beta.

In germline, CDR1 is MNHNY, CDR2 SVGAGI (reference sequence). The V end lost 8 bases, the J end lost 2 bases, and 13 bases lay between the germline ends. CDR3 length equals 13 residues. Concerning this clone itself: Its specificity is unknown.

PCR primers comprised 60 Vbeta and 13 Jbeta primers. Under the authors' procedure: In a later analysis, some 80 million unique TCR beta chains included roughly 11 million shared by two or more donors. Sequencing was performed with immunoSEQ multiplex PCR; in TCRdb, only in-frame clones are kept and a portion is missing. The V and J calls and the clone size are those of that table, but D and trimming were determined from the DNA. The data show about 150,000 clones, 60% to 85% seen once. This TCR derives from a woman in her 40s in good health and CMV-seronegative. V and J are TRBV6-6 and TRBJ2-7, with D perhaps TRBD2 (6 bases). Input material: PBMCs. The CDR3 reads CASLEGRAYEQYF. The CDR3 bases are TGTGCCAGCTTGGAGGGAAGGGCCTACGAGCAGTACTTC.